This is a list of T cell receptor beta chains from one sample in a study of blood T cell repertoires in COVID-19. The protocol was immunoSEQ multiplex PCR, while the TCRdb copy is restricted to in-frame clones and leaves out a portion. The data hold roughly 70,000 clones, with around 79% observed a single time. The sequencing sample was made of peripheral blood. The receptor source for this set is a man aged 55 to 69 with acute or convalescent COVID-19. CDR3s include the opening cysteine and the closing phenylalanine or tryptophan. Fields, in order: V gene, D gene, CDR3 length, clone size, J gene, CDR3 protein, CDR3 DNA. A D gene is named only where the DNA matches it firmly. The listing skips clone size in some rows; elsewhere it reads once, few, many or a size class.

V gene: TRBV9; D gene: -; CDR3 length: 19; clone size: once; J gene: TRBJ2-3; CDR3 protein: CASSVGDPGSYAATDTQYF; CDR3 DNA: TGTGCCAGCAGCGTTGGAGACCCTGGCAGTTATGCCGCCACAGATACGCAGTATTTT
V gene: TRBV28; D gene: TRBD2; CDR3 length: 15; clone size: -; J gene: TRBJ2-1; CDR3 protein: CASSSGSGRGNEQFF; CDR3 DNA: TGTGCCAGCAGTTCGGGAAGCGGGAGGGGAAATGAGCAGTTCTTC
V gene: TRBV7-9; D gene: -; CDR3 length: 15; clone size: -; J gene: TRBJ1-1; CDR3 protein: CASSFFGGSFTEAFF; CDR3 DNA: TGTGCCAGCAGCTTTTTCGGGGGGAGTTTCACTGAAGCTTTCTTT
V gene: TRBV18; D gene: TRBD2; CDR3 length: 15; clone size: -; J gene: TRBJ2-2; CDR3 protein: CASSLTGGNTGELFF; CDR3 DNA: TGTGCCAGCTCACTAACGGGAGGGAACACCGGGGAGCTGTTTTTT
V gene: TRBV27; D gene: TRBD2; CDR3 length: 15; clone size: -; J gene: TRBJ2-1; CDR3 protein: CASSLVLAEYNEQFF; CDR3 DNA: TGTGCCAGCAGTTTAGTACTAGCGGAGTACAATGAGCAGTTCTTC
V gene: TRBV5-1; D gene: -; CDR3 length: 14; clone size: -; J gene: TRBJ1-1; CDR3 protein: CASSLGGLITEAFF; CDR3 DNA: TGCGCCAGCAGCTTGGGTGGGCTAATCACTGAAGCTTTCTTT
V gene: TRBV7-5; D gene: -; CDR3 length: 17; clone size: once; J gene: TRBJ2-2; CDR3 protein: CVRSLAPARGLSGELFF; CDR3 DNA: TGTGTCAGAAGCTTAGCTCCAGCCAGGGGTTTGTCCGGGGAGCTGTTTTTT
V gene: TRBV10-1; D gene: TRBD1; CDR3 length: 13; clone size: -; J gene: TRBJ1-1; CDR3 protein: CASSSSQGAEAFF; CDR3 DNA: TGCGCCAGCAGTTCATCACAGGGGGCTGAAGCTTTCTTT
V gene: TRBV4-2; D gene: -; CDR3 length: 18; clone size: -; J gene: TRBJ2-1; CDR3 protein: CASSQDSLAGPYKYEQFF; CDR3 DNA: TGTGCCAGCAGCCAAGATTCTCTGGCAGGGCCCTACAAATACGAGCAGTTCTTC
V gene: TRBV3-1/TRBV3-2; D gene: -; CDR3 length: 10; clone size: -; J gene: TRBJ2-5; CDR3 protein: CASRQETQYF; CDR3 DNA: TGTGCCAGTAGACAAGAGACCCAGTACTTC
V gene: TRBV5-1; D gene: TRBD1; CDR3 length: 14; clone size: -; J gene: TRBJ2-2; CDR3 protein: CASSRTGVAGELFF; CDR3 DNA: TGCGCCAGCAGCAGGACAGGGGTGGCCGGGGAGCTGTTTTTT
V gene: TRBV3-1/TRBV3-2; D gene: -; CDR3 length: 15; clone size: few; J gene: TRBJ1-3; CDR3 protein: CASSQDSTGGNTIYF; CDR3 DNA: TGTGCCAGCAGCCAAGATAGTACGGGGGGAAACACCATATATTTT
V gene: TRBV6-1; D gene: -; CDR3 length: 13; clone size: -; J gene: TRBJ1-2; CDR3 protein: CASSEWAGDGYTF; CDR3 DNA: TGTGCCAGCAGTGAATGGGCAGGGGATGGCTACACCTTC
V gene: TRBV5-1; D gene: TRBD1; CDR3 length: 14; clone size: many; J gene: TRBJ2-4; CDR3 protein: CASSSDRSLNIQYF; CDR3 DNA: TGCGCCAGCAGCTCGGACAGGAGTCTAAACATTCAGTACTTC
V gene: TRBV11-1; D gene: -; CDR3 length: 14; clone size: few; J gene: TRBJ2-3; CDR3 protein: CASSLDTGFSTQYF; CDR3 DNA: TGTGCCAGCAGCTTAGATACAGGGTTCAGTACGCAGTATTTT
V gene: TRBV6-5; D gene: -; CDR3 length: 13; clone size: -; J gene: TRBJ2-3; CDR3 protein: CASSRNRVGTQYF; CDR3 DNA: TGTGCCAGCAGTCGGAACAGGGTTGGTACGCAGTATTTT
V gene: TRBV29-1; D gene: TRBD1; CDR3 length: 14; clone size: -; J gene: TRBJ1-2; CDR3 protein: CSVDTGDLRDGYTF; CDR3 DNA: TGCAGCGTGGATACAGGGGACCTTCGGGATGGCTACACCTTC
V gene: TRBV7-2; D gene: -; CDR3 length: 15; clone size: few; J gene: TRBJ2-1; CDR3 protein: CASSLAGASYNEQFF; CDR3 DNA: TGTGCCAGCAGCTTAGCGGGAGCCTCCTACAATGAGCAGTTCTTC
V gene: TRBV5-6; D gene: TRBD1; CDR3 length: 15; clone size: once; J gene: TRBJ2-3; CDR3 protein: CASSLSGTATDTQYF; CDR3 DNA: TGTGCCAGCAGCTTGTCCGGGACAGCTACAGATACGCAGTATTTT
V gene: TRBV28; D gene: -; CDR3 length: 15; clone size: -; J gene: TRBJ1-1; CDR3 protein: CASSQPRQANTEAFF; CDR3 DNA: TGTGCCAGCAGTCAACCTCGACAGGCAAACACTGAAGCTTTCTTT
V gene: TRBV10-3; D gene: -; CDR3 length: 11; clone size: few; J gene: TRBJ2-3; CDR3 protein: CAISDEGTQYF; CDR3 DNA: TGTGCCATCAGTGATGAGGGTACGCAGTATTTT
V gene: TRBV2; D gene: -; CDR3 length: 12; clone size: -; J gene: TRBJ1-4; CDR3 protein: CASSQINEKLFF; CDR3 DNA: TGTGCCAGCAGCCAAATCAATGAAAAACTGTTTTTT
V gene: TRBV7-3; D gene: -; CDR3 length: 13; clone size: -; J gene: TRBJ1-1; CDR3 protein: CASSLTRDTEAFF; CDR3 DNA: TGTGCCAGCAGCTTAACCCGGGACACTGAAGCTTTCTTT
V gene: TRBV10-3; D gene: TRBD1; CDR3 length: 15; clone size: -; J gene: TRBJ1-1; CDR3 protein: CAIAGTGGINTEAFF; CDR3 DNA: TGTGCCATCGCCGGGACAGGGGGCATCAACACTGAAGCTTTCTTT
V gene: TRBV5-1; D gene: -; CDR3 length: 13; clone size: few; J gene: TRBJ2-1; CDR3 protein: CASSLDTEEVQFF; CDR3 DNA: TGCGCCAGCAGCTTGGACACCGAAGAGGTGCAGTTCTTC
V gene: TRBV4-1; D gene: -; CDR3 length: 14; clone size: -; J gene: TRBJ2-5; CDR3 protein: CASSQGADQETQYF; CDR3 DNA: TGCGCCAGCAGCCAAGGGGCCGACCAAGAGACCCAGTACTTC
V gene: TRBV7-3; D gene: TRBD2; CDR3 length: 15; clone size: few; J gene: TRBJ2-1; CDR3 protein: CASSHGLALYNEQFF; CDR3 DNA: TGTGCCAGCAGCCACGGACTAGCTCTCTACAATGAGCAGTTCTTC
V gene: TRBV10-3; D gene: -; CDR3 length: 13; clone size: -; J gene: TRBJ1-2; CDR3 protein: CAISESWTEGYTF; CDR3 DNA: TGTGCCATCAGTGAGTCTTGGACAGAAGGCTACACCTTC
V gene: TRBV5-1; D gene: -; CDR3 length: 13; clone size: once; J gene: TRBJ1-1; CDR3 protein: CASSEDSLTEAFF; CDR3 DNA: TGCGCCAGCAGCGAGGACAGTCTCACTGAAGCTTTCTTT
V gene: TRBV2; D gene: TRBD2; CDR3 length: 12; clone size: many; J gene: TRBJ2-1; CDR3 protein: CATGLDYNEQFF; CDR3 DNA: TGTGCCACGGGACTAGACTACAATGAGCAGTTCTTC
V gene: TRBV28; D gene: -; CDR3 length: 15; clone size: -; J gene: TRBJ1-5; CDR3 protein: CASSPPRGDNQPQHF; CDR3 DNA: TGTGCCAGCAGTCCCCCCAGGGGAGACAATCAGCCCCAGCATTTT
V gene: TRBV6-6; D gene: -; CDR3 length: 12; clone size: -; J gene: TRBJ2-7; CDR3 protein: CASSQGIYEQYF; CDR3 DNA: TGTGCCAGCAGCCAGGGTATTTACGAGCAGTACTTC
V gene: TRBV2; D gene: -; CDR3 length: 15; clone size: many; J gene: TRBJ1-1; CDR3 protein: CASSTGNDRYTEAFF; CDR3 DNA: TGTGCCAGCAGTACAGGGAACGATAGGTACACTGAAGCTTTCTTT
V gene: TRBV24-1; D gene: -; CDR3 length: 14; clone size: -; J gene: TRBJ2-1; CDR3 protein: CATSDFGTSNEQFF; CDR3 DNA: TGTGCCACCAGTGATTTTGGGACTTCTAATGAGCAGTTCTTC
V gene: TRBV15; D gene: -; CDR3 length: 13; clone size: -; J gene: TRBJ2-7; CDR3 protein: CATSSERAAEQYF; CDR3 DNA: TGTGCCACCTCCTCGGAGCGGGCGGCCGAGCAGTACTTC
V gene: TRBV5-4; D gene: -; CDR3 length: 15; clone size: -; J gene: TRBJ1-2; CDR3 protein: CASSGRGGANYGYTF; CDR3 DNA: TGTGCCAGCAGCGGCCGGGGGGGCGCTAACTATGGCTACACCTTC
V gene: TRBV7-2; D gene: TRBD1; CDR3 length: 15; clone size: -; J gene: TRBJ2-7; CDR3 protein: CASSLSYRGTPEQYF; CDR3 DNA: TGTGCCAGCAGCTTATCATACAGGGGCACCCCAGAGCAGTACTTC
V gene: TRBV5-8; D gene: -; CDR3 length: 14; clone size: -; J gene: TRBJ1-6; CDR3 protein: CASSLLGDNSPLHF; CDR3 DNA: TGTGCCAGCAGCTTATTAGGGGATAATTCACCCCTCCACTTT
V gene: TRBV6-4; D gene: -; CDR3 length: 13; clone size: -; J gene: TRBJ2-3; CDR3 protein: CASSDSMGSTQYF; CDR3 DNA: TGTGCCAGCAGTGACTCGATGGGGAGTACGCAGTATTTT
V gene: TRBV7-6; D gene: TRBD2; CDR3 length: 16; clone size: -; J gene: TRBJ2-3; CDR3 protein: CASSPVAGDVADTQYF; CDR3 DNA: TGTGCCAGCAGCCCGGTAGCGGGGGATGTCGCAGATACGCAGTATTTT
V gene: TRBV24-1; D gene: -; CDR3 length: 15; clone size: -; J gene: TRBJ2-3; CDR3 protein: CATSGGGPSTDTQYF; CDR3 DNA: TGTGCCACCAGTGGGGGGGGGCCTAGCACAGATACGCAGTATTTT
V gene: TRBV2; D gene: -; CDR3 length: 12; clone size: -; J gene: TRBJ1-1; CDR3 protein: CASSREGTEAFF; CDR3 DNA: TGTGCCAGCAGTAGAGAGGGCACTGAAGCTTTCTTT
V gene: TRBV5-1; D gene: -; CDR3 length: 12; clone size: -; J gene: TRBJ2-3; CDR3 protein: CASSVMRDTQYF; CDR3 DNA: TGCGCCAGCAGCGTTATGCGTGATACGCAGTATTTT
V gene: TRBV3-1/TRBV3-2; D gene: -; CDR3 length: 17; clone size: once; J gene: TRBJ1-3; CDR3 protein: CASSQASDSGVGNTIYF; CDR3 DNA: TGTGCCAGCAGCCAAGCCTCGGATTCGGGGGTTGGAAACACCATATATTTT
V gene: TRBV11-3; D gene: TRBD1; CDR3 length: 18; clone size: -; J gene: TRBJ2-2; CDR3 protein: CASSLGTGKKGNTGELFF; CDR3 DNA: TGTGCCAGCAGCTTAGGGACAGGGAAGAAGGGGAACACCGGGGAGCTGTTTTTT
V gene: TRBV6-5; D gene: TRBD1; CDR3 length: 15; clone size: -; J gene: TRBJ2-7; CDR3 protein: CASNRGQGRMYEQYF; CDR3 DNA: TGTGCCAGCAACAGGGGACAGGGAAGGATGTACGAGCAGTACTTC
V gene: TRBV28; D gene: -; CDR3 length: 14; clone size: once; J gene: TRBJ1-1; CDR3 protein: CASSSSDSRGRAFF; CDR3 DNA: TGTGCCAGCAGTTCCTCGGACAGCCGAGGGCGAGCTTTCTTT
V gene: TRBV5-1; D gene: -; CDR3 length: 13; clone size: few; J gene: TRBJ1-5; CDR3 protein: CASSLGGDQPQHF; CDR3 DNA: TGCGCCAGCAGCTTGGGCGGGGATCAGCCCCAGCATTTT
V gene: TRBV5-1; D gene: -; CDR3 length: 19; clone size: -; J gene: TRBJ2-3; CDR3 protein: CASSNKIFKRDSSTDTQYF; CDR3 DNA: TGCGCCAGCAGTAATAAGATCTTTAAACGGGACTCAAGCACAGATACGCAGTATTTT
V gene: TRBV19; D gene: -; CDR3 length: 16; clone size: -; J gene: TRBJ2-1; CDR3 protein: CASSITSISSYNEQFF; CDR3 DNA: TGTGCCAGTAGTATAACGAGTATAAGCTCCTACAATGAGCAGTTCTTC
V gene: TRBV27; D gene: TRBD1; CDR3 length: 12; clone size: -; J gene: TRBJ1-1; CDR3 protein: CASRGIYTEAFF; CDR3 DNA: TGTGCCTCCAGGGGGATCTACACTGAAGCTTTCTTT
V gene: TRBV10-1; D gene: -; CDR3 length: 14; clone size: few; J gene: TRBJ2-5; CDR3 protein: CASSEWGTGETQYF; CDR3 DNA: TGCGCCAGCAGTGAGTGGGGGACTGGAGAGACCCAGTACTTC
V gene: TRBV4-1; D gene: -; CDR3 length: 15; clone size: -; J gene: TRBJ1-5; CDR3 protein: CASSQNTVPDQPQHF; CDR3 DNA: TGCGCCAGCAGCCAAAACACAGTACCTGATCAGCCCCAGCATTTT
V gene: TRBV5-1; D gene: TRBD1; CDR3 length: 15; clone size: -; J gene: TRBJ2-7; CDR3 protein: CASTLMTGVEYEQYF; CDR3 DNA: TGCGCCAGCACCCTTATGACAGGGGTGGAGTACGAGCAGTACTTC
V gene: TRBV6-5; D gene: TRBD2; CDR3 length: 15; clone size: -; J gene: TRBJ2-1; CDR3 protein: CASSRGTNSYNEQFF; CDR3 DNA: TGTGCCAGCAGTCGTGGGACTAACTCCTACAATGAGCAGTTCTTC
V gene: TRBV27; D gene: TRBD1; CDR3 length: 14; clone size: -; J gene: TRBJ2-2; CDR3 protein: CASSRDRGPGELFF; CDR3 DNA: TGTGCCAGCAGCCGGGACAGGGGGCCCGGGGAGCTGTTTTTT
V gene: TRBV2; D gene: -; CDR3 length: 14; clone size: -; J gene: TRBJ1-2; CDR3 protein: CASTRSRDSYGYTF; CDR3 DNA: TGTGCCAGCACTCGCTCTCGGGATTCCTATGGCTACACCTTC
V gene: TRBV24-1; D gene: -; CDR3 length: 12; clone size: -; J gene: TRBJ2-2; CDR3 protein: CATSDPAGELFF; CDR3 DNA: TGTGCCACCAGTGATCCCGCCGGGGAGCTGTTTTTT